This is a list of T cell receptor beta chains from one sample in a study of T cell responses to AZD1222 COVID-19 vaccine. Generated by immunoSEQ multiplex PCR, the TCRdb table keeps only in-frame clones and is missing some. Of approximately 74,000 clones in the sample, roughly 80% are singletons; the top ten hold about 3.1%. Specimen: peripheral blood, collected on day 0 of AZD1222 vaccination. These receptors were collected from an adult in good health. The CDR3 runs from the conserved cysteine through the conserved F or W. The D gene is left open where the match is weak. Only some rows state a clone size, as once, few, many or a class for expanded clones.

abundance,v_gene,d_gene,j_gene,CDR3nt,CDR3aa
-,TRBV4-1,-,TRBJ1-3,TGCGCCAGCAGCCAAGATGCGGGGGGTGCTGGAAACACCATATATTTT,CASSQDAGGAGNTIYF
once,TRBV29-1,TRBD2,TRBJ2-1,TGCAGCGTTGAAGATCCTAGCGGGGGGTCAGCAGAATGGGAGCAGTTCTTC,CSVEDPSGGSAEWEQFF
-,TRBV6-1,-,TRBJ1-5,TGTGCCAGCAAGGGCCTGGGGTTACAGCCCCAGCATTTT,CASKGLGLQPQHF
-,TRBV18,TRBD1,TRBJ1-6,TGTGCCAGCTCTCCCGGGACAGGGTCTTCACCCCTCCACTTT,CASSPGTGSSPLHF
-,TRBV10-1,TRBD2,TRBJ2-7,TGCGCCAGCACTACTACCGGGACTAGCGGGAGTTGCGGCCCCTACGAGCAGTACTTC,CASTTTGTSGSCGPYEQYF
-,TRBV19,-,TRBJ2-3,TGTGCCAGTACGGCTTTCTCCACAGATACGCAGTATTTT,CASTAFSTDTQYF
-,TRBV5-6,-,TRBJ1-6,TGTGCCAGCAGCGGCACAGGGATGGGAAATTCACCCCTCCACTTT,CASSGTGMGNSPLHF
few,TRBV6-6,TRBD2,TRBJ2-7,TGTGCCAGCAGTCGCCTCTCGGTGACTAGCGGGGCCTACGAGCAGTACTTC,CASSRLSVTSGAYEQYF
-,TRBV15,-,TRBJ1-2,TGTGCCACCAGCAGAGGTGGGGATGGCTATGGCTACACCTTC,CATSRGGDGYGYTF
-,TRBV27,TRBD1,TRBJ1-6,TGTGCCAGCAGTCAGGGGGAAACCTATAATTCACCCCTCCACTTT,CASSQGETYNSPLHF
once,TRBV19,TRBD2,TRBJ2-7,TGTGCCAGTAGTATAAGTGCGGCTAGCGGGATCTACGAGCAGTACTTC,CASSISAASGIYEQYF
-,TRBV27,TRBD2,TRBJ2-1,TGTGCCAGCAGTTTTGGCCGTTTAGCGGGAGGACGCAATGAGCAGTTCTTC,CASSFGRLAGGRNEQFF